This is a list of T cell receptor beta chains from one sample in a study of cytomegalovirus exposure and HLA in healthy donors. Assay: immunoSEQ multiplex PCR; the TCRdb copy retains only in-frame clones and omits some. The top ten clones hold around 3% of a sample with about 110,000 clones, roughly 84% of them seen once. Sequencing was done on a sample of PBMCs. The receptors derive from a woman aged 18 to 35 in good health and CMV-seronegative. Each CDR3 is given without its conserved first and last residue. Some rows have no size entry. The others give once, few or many, or a class for an expanded clone.

V	size	J	CDR3
TRBV30	.	TRBJ1-1	AWNFEPGLRAF
TRBV11-2	.	TRBJ1-1	ASSPGVGAVDTEAF
TRBV5-6	.	TRBJ1-5	ASSLGGNNHQPQH
TRBV7-6	.	TRBJ1-2	ASSSSGGYGYT
TRBV5-1	.	TRBJ2-5	ASSPEATQY
TRBV7-9	.	TRBJ1-2	ASSTVYGYT
TRBV7-2	.	TRBJ2-1	ASSLAASGGYNEQF
TRBV7-3	.	TRBJ2-1	ASSSQGAEYNEQF
TRBV13	.	TRBJ1-6	ASTLGNSPLH
TRBV2	.	TRBJ2-1	ASSPPGTSGYNEQF
TRBV28	.	TRBJ2-7	ASRDRGESYEQY
TRBV20-1	.	TRBJ2-3	SAPLDTQY
TRBV7-2	few	TRBJ1-6	ASSLGMGGTLH
TRBV6-1	once	TRBJ2-3	ASSEAWGDKGWVTQY
TRBV29-1	.	TRBJ1-1	SVFLSGTEAF
TRBV2	.	TRBJ1-2	ASSAIYSGVYGYT
TRBV5-1	.	TRBJ1-2	ASSPGQELPNGYT
TRBV27	once	TRBJ1-1	ASSSGGAGWTEAF